This TCR beta chain was found in a study of T cells after posttransplantation cyclophosphamide. Whole-study results and caveats: Skin or GI-infiltrating T cells shared few TRB sequences with blood. Recipient CMV seropositivity and CMV reactivation strongly tracked TRB clonality.

This CDR3 has 14 amino acids. The ends lost 6 bases at V and 5 bases at J; junction bases unmatched: 8. Germline CDR1 GTSNPN, CDR2 SVGIG (reference sequence). On the day of bone marrow donation, the related graft donor provided peripheral blood. Method: immunoSEQ multiplex PCR; TCRdb's copy keeps in-frame clones and lacks some. The table lists under 45,000 clones, no singletons, with 4% to 5.5% in the top ten. This clone was counted at least ten times. The antigen is unknown. The V and J genes are TRBV30 and TRBJ1-3; the match to TRBD1 covers 9 bases. This receptor was taken from a woman in her forties or fifties in good health and a related stem cell transplant donor. Sample: PBMCs. The CDR3 region is CACGTGRLRNTIYF. CDR3 in DNA: TGTGCCTGTGGGACAGGGCGGCTGAGAAACACCATATATTTT.